Below, 30 T cell receptor beta chains from the same sample are listed, as sequenced in a study of CD4 T cells in relation to SARS-CoV-2 and coronaviruses. Here immunoSEQ multiplex PCR was the method, and the copy in TCRdb shows in-frame clones only, minus some. The repertoire has under 15,000 clones, roughly 71% of them found once; the top ten carry just over 7.5%. Before the COVID-19 pandemic, during about 2010-2018, CD4+ T cells were taken from unexposed donors. The cells were cultured for under 13 days before CD4+ T cells were isolated. These receptors are not linked to any known antigen. Sequencing was done on a sample of CD4+ T cells from PBMCs, cultured in vitro. The receptors come from a human donor in good health.

Only one count was recorded for this clone. The chain has TRBV2 and TRBJ2-1, with a possible D match to TRBD2 (6 bases). Germline CDR1 SNHLY, CDR2 FYNNEI. Trimming removed 1 base from V and 15 bases from J, with 19 bases in between. The CDR3 covers 14 residues. CDR3 in DNA: TGTGCCAGCAGTGAAGGGGTTGCGGGGAGTGGGGGGTTCTTC. This sequence encodes CASSEGVAGSGGFF.

This chain joins TRBV2 and TRBJ2-5; possible D gene TRBD1, 5 bases. The ends were cut back, 3 bases at V and 1 base at J, with 6 bases in the middle. This CDR3 comprises 13 residues. The germline V gene has CDR1 SNHLY and CDR2 FYNNEI. In DNA, the CDR3 is TGTGCCAGCAGTGACCAGGGCCAAGAGACCCAGTACTTC. Translating gives CASSDQGQETQYF.

By proportion, this clone is medium-sized. V usage is TRBV5-1 and J usage is TRBJ2-7; the match to TRBD1 covers 10 bases. This CDR3 spans 15 amino acids. Germline trimming cut 4 bases from V and 2 bases from J; bases unmatched to any gene: 6. Germline-derived CDR1 and CDR2 are SGHRS and YFSETQ. As DNA, the CDR3 is TGCGCCAGCAGCAGTCCGGGACAGGGGCCCTACGAGCAGTACTTC. Translating it yields CASSSPGQGPYEQYF.

This chain uses TRBV18 with TRBJ1-6; D gene uncertain. The CDR3 covers 13 residues. Germline V gene sequence: CDR1 KGHSH, CDR2 LQKENI. With 2 bases removed from V and 10 bases from J, the gap between germline ends came to 9 bases. This CDR3 reads CASSPGEDSPLHF. CDR3 in DNA: TGTGCCAGCTCACCAGGGGAAGACTCACCCCTCCACTTT.

V gene TRBV27 combines with J gene TRBJ2-7; tentatively, D is TRBD1 or TRBD2 (5 bases each). The V gene's germline CDR1 is MNHEY and CDR2 SMNVEV (reference sequence). V shed 5 bases and J shed 2 bases, with 13 bases lying between them. The CDR3 sequence is 14 residues long. The CDR3 loop reads CASSGTDDTYEQYF. CDR3 DNA: TGTGCCAGCAGTGGGACCGACGATACCTACGAGCAGTACTTC.

The chain joins TRBV30 to TRBJ1-2; TRBD1 is a possible D gene (6 bases). V lost 0 bases and J lost 5, with 16 bases in between. Germline CDR1 reads GTSNPN; CDR2 reads SVGIG (reference sequence). This CDR3 comprises 15 residues. DNA of the CDR3: TGTGCCTGGAGTGTGGGGGGCTCCGGGATATATGGCTACACCTTC. Its protein product is CAWSVGGSGIYGYTF.

The rearrangement joins TRBV2 to TRBJ2-3; the D is unclear. Germline CDR1 is SNHLY and CDR2 is FYNNEI. Trimming shortened V by 2 bases and J by 0 bases, and 6 bases separated the two germline ends. CDR3 length: 14 residues. The CDR3 reads CASSEIFSTDTQYF. Written as DNA, the CDR3 is TGTGCCAGCAGTGAAATCTTTAGCACAGATACGCAGTATTTT.

The genes are TRBV19 and TRBJ2-5; 14 bases line up with TRBD2. CDR3 size: 16 residues. After removal of 6 bases from V and 4 bases from J, the junction contained 7 bases not matched to a gene. Germline V gives CDR1 LNHDA, CDR2 SQIVND (reference sequence). The CDR3 sequence is CASRRLAGGPVETQYF. As DNA, the CDR3 is TGTGCCAGTAGAAGACTAGCGGGAGGGCCTGTAGAGACCCAGTACTTC.

The chain couples TRBV3-1 (or the pseudogene TRBV3-2) to TRBJ2-7; 9 bases line up with TRBD1. This CDR3 is 12 amino acids long. The junction had 2 bases not matched to a gene; V was cut back by 6 bases and J by 5 bases. Germline lookup yields CDR1 LGHDT and CDR2 YNNKEL (reference sequence). The CDR3 region is CASSWDRDEQYF. The DNA of the CDR3 is TGTGCCAGCAGTTGGGACAGGGACGAGCAGTACTTC.

The chain recombines TRBV7-2 with TRBJ2-7; D might be TRBD1 or TRBD2, each matching 5 bases. Trimming took off 4 bases at V and 7 bases at J, with 23 bases between the two ends. The germline V gene encodes CDR1 SGHTA and CDR2 FQGNSA. The CDR3 runs 16 residues. The CDR3: CASSSTRDPAIGEQYF. Here the CDR3 DNA reads TGTGCCAGCAGCTCAACCCGGGACCCAGCCATTGGGGAGCAGTACTTC.

This chain links TRBV7-9 with TRBJ1-2; a weak D match, TRBD1 (6 bases). This CDR3 contains 15 residues. V lost 1 base and J lost 1, with 10 bases in between. The V gene's germline CDR1 is SEHNR and CDR2 FQNEAQ (reference sequence). For the CDR3, the DNA is TGTGCCAGCAGCTTAGGTCGGACAGATAACTATGGCTACACCTTC. Translation gives CASSLGRTDNYGYTF.

The chain joins TRBV12-3 or TRBV12-4 to TRBJ2-7; TRBD2 aligns across 10 bases. CDR3 size: 13 residues. Losses at the gene ends were 6 bases for V and 3 bases for J; bases not matched to a gene: 2. CDR3 DNA sequence: TGTGCCAGCAGCCTAGCGGGAGTCTACGAGCAGTACTTC. It translates to CASSLAGVYEQYF.

The J gene is TRBJ2-1, the V gene TRBV28, with D perhaps given as TRBD1 or TRBD2 (5 bases each). Germline CDR1 MDHEN, CDR2 SYDVKM. The V end was cut by 5 bases, the J end by 6 bases, with 11 bases between. This CDR3 spans 13 amino acids. For the CDR3, the DNA is TGTGCCAGCAGTGTCCCGGGGCCCAATGAGCAGTTCTTC. It specifies CASSVPGPNEQFF.

The rearrangement uses TRBV12-5 and TRBJ2-2, with 7 bases matching TRBD2. Germline CDR1 LGHNT, CDR2 FRNRAP. The CDR3 extends over 20 amino acids. The J segment lost 7 bases and the V segment lost 3 bases, leaving 23 bases of the junction unmatched. CDR3 bases: TGTGCTAGTGGTTTAGTCAACCCCGGGACTACCATCAGGAGGGGCGGGGAGCTGTTTTTT. It specifies CASGLVNPGTTIRRGGELFF.

J is TRBJ1-2 and V is TRBV12-5; 7 positions match TRBD1. Unmatched junction bases numbered 7, after V lost 7 bases and J lost 2 bases. This CDR3 contains 14 residues. Germline CDR1 and CDR2: LGHNT and FRNRAP. CDR3 sequence: CASATPGGNYGYTF. Written as DNA, the CDR3 is TGTGCTAGTGCCACTCCAGGGGGGAACTATGGCTACACCTTC.

The rearrangement links TRBV3-1 (or the pseudogene TRBV3-2) to TRBJ2-1; no clear D. The germline gives CDR1 LGHDT, CDR2 YNNKEL (reference sequence). CDR3 length equals 13 residues. Trimming left V 3 bases short and J 7 bases short, with 10 bases between. CDR3 in amino acids: CASSQIGRNEQFF. CDR3 bases: TGTGCCAGCAGCCAGATAGGTAGGAATGAGCAGTTCTTC.

This chain uses TRBV12-3 or TRBV12-4 with TRBJ2-2; no clear D. Trimming took 2 bases from V and 10 from J, leaving 5 bases between them. This CDR3 region has 11 residues. CDR3 coding DNA: TGTGCCAGCAGTTTAAGCACGGAGCTGTTTTTT. Amino acids: CASSLSTELFF.

The rearrangement joins TRBV2 to TRBJ1-6, with a tentative D call TRBD1 (5 bases). The CDR3 covers 15 residues. Trimming removed 4 bases at V and 10 bases at J, with 17 bases between. CDR1 and CDR2 (germline): SNHLY, FYNNEI. The CDR3 DNA sequence: TGTGCCAGCAGTGTAGACCAGGGCCCGCACTCACCCCTCCACTTT. Translated, it gives CASSVDQGPHSPLHF.

This clone was seen a single time. The CDR3 loop reads CASSLGDSWETQYF. In DNA, the CDR3 is TGCGCCAGCAGCCTGGGAGACTCCTGGGAGACCCAGTACTTC. This sequence joins TRBV5-1 and TRBJ2-5, with TRBD2 as a possible D gene (5 bases). The CDR3 length is 14 residues. CDR1 and CDR2 (germline): SGHRS, YFSETQ. V gave up 4 bases and J gave up 5 bases, with 15 bases separating them.

The chain employs TRBV24-1 and TRBJ2-1, with 7 bases identical to TRBD2. Germline-derived CDR1 and CDR2 are KGHDR and SFDVKD. Losses at the gene ends were 2 bases for V and 0 bases for J; bases not matched to a gene: 12. The CDR3 runs 19 residues. The CDR3 nucleotides are TGTGCCACCAGTGATTCCTTCCCTAGCGGAGGGCGCTCCTACAATGAGCAGTTCTTC. It is translated as CATSDSFPSGGRSYNEQFF.

This chain links TRBV2 with TRBJ2-1; D uncertain. The length of the CDR3 is 13 residues. Germline lookup yields CDR1 SNHLY and CDR2 FYNNEI. V was cut by 5 bases and J by 9 bases, with 14 bases left in between. The CDR3 loop is CASSSLREAEQFF. CDR3 coding DNA: TGTGCCAGCAGTTCGCTCCGTGAGGCTGAGCAGTTCTTC.

This chain joins TRBV6-5 and TRBJ2-2; a possible D gene is TRBD2 (5 bases). The CDR3 contains 14 residues. CDR1 is MNHEY, CDR2 SVGAGI, per germline. V was clipped by 2 bases and J by 6 bases, with 10 bases between them. DNA for the CDR3: TGTGCCAGCAGTTACCGGGGTGGGGCCGGGGAGCTGTTTTTT. Amino acid sequence: CASSYRGGAGELFF.

The chain recombines TRBV18 with TRBJ2-1; 8 bases align to TRBD2. This CDR3 comprises 15 residues. Germline lookup yields CDR1 KGHSH and CDR2 LQKENI. J lost 6 bases, V lost 2 bases, and 6 bases had no gene match. The DNA of the CDR3 is TGTGCCAGCTCACCAAGCGGGAGCTTGGGCAATGAGCAGTTCTTC. Protein product: CASSPSGSLGNEQFF.

The rearrangement links TRBV5-1 to TRBJ1-3; TRBD1 agrees at 8 bases. V lost 4 bases and J lost 0; bases outside the gene matches: 6. Germline-derived CDR1 and CDR2 are SGHRS and YFSETQ. The CDR3 loop spans 16 amino acids. In nucleotides, the CDR3 is TGCGCCAGCAGCGTGGGACAGGCCTCCTCTGGAAACACCATATATTTT. It specifies CASSVGQASSGNTIYF.

This chain joins TRBV5-1 and TRBJ2-5; 7 bases align to TRBD1. The CDR3 is 13 amino acids. With 7 bases clipped from V and 5 bases from J, the junction kept 8 bases outside the gene matches. The germline CDR1 and CDR2 sequences are SGHRS and YFSETQ. The CDR3 nucleotides read TGCGCCAGCGCCCCCCAGGGGGAGGAGACCCAGTACTTC. It codes for CASAPQGEETQYF. Complete variable domain (other parts from reference TRBV5-1 and TRBJ2-5): KAGVTQTPRYLIKTRGQQVTLSCSPISGHRSVSWYQQTPGQGLQFLFEYFSETQRNKGNFPGRFSGRQFSNSRSEMNVSTLELGDSALYLCASAPQGEETQYFGPGTRLLVL.

CDR3 in amino acids: CASSLSGSYSYNEQFF. CDR3 nucleotide sequence: TGTGCCAGCAGCTTAAGCGGGAGCTATTCCTACAATGAGCAGTTCTTC. The chain employs TRBV11-3 and TRBJ2-1; 8 positions match TRBD2. The CDR3 is made up of 16 amino acids. CDR1 is SGHNT and CDR2 is YENEEA in the germline V gene. V trimming: 2 bases; J trimming: 1 base; junction bases outside the gene matches: 4.

The chain joins TRBV30 to TRBJ2-7; D is unclear. With 2 bases removed from V and 5 bases from J, the gap between germline ends came to 16 bases. Germline V gives CDR1 GTSNPN, CDR2 SVGIG (reference sequence). This CDR3 contains 14 residues. CDR3 bases: TGTGCCTGGAGTCGCTCGGGCGTCATCAACGAGCAGTACTTC. It codes for CAWSRSGVINEQYF.

V usage is TRBV10-3 and J usage is TRBJ1-5; tentatively, D is TRBD1 (5 bases). V shed 4 bases and J shed 4 bases, with 17 bases lying between them. The CDR3 runs to 16 residues. Germline assignment: CDR1 ENHRY and CDR2 SYGVKD. The CDR3 reads CAISGSGAGLNQPQHF. For the CDR3, the DNA is TGTGCCATCAGTGGGTCTGGGGCAGGGTTAAATCAGCCCCAGCATTTT.

The chain combines TRBV4-1 with TRBJ1-5; D ambiguous. The germline V gene has CDR1 MGHRA and CDR2 YSYEKL. Trimming cost V 0 bases and J 2 bases, with 14 bases left between them. The CDR3 loop spans 17 amino acids. DNA of the CDR3: TGCGCCAGCAGCCAAGATCGACTCGGTACGGGCAATCAGCCCCAGCATTTT. Protein sequence: CASSQDRLGTGNQPQHF.

The chain uses TRBV4-2 and TRBJ1-5; D ambiguous. The V end lost 2 bases, the J end lost 4 bases, and 9 bases lay between the germline ends. From germline, CDR1 is LGHNA and CDR2 YNFKEQ. The CDR3 consists of 14 residues. The CDR3 bases are TGTGCCAGCAGCCAATTAGAGCAGAATCAGCCCCAGCATTTT. It is translated as CASSQLEQNQPQHF.